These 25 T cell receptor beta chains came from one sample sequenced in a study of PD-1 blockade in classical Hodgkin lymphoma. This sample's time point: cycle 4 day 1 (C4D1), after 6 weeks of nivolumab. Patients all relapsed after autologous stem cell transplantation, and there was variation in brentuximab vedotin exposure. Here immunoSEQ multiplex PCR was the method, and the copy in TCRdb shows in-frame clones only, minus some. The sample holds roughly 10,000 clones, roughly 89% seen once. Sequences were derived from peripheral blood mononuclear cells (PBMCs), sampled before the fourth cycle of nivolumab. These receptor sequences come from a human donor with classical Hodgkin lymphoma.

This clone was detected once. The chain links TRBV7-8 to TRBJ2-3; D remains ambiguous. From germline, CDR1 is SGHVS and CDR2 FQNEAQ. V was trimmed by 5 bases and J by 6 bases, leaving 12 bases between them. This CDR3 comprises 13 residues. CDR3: CASSPGLADTQYF. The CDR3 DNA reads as TGTGCCAGCAGCCCGGGCTTGGCGGATACGCAGTATTTT.

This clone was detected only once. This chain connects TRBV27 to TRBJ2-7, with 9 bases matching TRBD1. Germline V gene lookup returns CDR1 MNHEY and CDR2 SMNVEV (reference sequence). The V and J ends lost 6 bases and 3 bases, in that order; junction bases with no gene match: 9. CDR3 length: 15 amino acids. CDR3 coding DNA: TGTGCCAGCAGATCCAATGACAGGGGGGGCTACGAGCAGTACTTC. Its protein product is CASRSNDRGGYEQYF.

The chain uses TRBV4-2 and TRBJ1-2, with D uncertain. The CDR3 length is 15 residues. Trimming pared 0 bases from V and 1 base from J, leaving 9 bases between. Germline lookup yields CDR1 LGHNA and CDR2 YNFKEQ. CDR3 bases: TGTGCCAGCAGCCAAGATGAGAAGGGTAACTATGGCTACACCTTC. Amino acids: CASSQDEKGNYGYTF.

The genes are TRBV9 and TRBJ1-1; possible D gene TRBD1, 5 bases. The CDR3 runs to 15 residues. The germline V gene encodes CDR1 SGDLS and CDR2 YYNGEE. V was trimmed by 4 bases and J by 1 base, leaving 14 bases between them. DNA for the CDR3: TGTGCCAGCAGCCCAGGACAAGCGAGGAACACTGAAGCTTTCTTT. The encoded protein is CASSPGQARNTEAFF.

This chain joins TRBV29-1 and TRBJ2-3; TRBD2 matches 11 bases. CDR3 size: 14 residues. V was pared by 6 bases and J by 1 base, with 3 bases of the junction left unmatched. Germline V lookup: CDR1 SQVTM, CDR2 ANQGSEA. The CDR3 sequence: CSVRSGGGTDTQYF. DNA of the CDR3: TGCAGCGTCCGTAGCGGGGGGGGCACAGATACGCAGTATTTT.

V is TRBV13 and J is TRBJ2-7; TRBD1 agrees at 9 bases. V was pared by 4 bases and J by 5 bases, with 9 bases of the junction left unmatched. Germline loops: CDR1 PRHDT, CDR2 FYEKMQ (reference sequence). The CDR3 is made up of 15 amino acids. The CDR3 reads CASSSPLDRGDEQYF. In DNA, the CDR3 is TGTGCCAGCAGCTCGCCCTTGGACAGGGGCGACGAGCAGTACTTC.

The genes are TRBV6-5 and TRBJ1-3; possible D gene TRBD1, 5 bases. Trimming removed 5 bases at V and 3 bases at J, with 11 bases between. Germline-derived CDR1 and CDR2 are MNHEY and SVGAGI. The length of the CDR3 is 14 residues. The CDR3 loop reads CASSRGEGGNTIYF. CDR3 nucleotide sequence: TGTGCCAGCAGTCGGGGGGAGGGTGGAAACACCATATATTTT.

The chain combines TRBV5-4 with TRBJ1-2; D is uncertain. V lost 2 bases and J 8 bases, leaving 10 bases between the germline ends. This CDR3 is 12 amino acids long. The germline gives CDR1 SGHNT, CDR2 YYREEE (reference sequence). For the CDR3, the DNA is TGTGCCAGCAGCTTTCAGCGACTCGGCTACACCTTC. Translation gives CASSFQRLGYTF.

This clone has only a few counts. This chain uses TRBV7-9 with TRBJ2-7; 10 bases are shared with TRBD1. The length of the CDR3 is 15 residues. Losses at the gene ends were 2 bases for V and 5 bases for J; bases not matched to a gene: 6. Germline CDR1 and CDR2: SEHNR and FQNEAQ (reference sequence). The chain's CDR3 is CASSLSGQGGDEQYF. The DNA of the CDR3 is TGTGCCAGCAGCTTATCTGGACAGGGGGGTGACGAGCAGTACTTC.

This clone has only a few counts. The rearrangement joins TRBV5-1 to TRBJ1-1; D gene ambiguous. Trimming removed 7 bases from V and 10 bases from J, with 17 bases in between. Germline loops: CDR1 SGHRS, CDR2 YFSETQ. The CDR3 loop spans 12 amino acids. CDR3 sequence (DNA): TGCGCCAGCTCCGAAAGAGGGCTGGGAGCTTTCTTT. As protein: CASSERGLGAFF.

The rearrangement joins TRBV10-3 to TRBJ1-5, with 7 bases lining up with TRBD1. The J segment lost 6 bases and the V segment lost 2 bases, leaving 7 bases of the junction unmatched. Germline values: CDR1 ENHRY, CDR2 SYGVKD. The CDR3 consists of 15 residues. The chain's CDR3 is CAISEATGMGQPQHF. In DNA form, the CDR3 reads TGTGCCATCAGTGAGGCGACAGGGATGGGTCAGCCCCAGCATTTT.

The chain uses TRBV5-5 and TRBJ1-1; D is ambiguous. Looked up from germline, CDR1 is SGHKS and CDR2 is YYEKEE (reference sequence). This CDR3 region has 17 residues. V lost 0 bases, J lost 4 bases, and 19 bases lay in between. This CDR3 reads CASSLGRSTLRVTEAFF. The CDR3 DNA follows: TGTGCCAGCAGCTTGGGGAGGTCTACCCTACGGGTCACTGAAGCTTTCTTT.

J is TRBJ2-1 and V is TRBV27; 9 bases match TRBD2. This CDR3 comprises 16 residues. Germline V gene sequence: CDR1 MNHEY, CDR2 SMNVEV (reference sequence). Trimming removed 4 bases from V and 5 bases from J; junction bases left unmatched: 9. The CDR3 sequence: CASSYRASGVNNEQFF. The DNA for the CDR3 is TGTGCCAGCAGTTACCGAGCTAGCGGGGTTAACAATGAGCAGTTCTTC.

The CDR3: CASSLERTSGVSYNEQFF. The CDR3 DNA reads as TGTGCCAGCAGCTTAGAGAGGACTAGCGGGGTCTCCTACAATGAGCAGTTCTTC. The V gene is TRBV7-8, the J gene TRBJ2-1, with 12 nucleotides matching TRBD2. The CDR3 has 18 amino acids. The V gene's germline CDR1 is SGHVS and CDR2 FQNEAQ. Losses at the gene ends were 1 base for V and 0 bases for J; bases not matched to a gene: 4.

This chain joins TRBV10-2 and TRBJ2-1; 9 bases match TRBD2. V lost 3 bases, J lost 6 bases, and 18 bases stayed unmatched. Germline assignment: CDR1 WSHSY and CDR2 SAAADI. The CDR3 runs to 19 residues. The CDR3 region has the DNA TGCGCCAGCAGTGAAGCCGGGACTAGCACTTTCTCTAACTTCAATGAGCAGTTCTTC. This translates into CASSEAGTSTFSNFNEQFF.

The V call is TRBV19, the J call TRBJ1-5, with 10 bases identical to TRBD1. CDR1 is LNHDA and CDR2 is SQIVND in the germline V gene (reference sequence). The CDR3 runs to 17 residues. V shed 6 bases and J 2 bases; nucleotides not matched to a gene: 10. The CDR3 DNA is TGTGCCAGTAGGACCCGGGACAGGGGACATGGCAATCAGCCCCAGCATTTT. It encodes CASRTRDRGHGNQPQHF. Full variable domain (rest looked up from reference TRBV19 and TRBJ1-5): DGGITQSPKYLFRKEGQNVTLSCEQNLNHDAMYWYRQDPGQGLRLIYYSQIVNDFQKGDIAEGYSVSREKKESFPLTVTSAQKNPTAFYLCASRTRDRGHGNQPQHFGDGTRLSIL.

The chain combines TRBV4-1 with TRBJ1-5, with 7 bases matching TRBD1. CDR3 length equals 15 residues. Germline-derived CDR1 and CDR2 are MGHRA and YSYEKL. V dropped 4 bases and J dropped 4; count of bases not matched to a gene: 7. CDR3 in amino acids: CASSPLTGPNQPQHF. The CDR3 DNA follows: TGCGCCAGCAGCCCCCTGACAGGGCCAAATCAGCCCCAGCATTTT.

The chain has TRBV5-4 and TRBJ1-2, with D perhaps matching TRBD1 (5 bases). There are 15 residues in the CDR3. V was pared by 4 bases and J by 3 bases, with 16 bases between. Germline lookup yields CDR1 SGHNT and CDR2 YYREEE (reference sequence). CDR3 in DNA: TGTGCCAGCAGCCACGGGACTCTGAGGGACTATGGCTACACCTTC. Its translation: CASSHGTLRDYGYTF.

As DNA, the CDR3 is TGTGCCAGCAGCTTTCTGGACAGTAATGAAAAACTGTTTTTT. It specifies CASSFLDSNEKLFF. V and J are TRBV9 and TRBJ1-4; a weak D match, TRBD1 (6 bases). Trimming stripped 4 bases from V and 4 bases from J, with 11 bases between. The CDR3 is made up of 14 amino acids. The germline V gene has CDR1 SGDLS and CDR2 YYNGEE.

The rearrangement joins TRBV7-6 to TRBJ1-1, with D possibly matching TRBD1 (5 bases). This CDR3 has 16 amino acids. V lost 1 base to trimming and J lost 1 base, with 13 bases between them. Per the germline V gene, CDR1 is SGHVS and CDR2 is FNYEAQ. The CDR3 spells CASSLVPGTGNTEAFF. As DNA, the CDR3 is TGTGCCAGCAGCTTAGTACCAGGGACGGGGAACACTGAAGCTTTCTTT. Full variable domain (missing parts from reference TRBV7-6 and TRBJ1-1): GAGVSQSPRYKVTKRGQDVALRCDPISGHVSLYWYRQALGQGPEFLTYFNYEAQQDKSGLPNDRFSAERPEGSISTLTIQRTEQRDSAMYRCASSLVPGTGNTEAFFGQGTRLTVV.

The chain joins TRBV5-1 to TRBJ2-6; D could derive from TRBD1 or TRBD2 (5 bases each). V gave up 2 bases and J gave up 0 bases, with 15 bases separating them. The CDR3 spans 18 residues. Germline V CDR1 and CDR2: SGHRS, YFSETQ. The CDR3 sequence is CASSFEGPSLSGANVLTF. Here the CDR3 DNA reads TGCGCCAGCAGCTTTGAGGGACCCTCTCTCTCTGGGGCCAACGTCCTGACTTTC.

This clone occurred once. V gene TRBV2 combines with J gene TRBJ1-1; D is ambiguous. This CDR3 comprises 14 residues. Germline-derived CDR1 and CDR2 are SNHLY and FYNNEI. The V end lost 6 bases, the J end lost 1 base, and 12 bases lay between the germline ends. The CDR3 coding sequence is TGTGCCAGCAGGGCGGACGGCAAGAACACTGAAGCTTTCTTT. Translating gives CASRADGKNTEAFF.

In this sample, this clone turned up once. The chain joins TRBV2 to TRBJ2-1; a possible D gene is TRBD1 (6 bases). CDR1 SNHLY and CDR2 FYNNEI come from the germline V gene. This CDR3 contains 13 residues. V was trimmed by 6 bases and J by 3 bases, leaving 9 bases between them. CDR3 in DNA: TGTGCCAGCAGCTCAGGGGTCTACAATGAGCAGTTCTTC. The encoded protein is CASSSGVYNEQFF. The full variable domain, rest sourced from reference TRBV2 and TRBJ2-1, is EPEVTQTPSHQVTQMGQEVILRCVPISNHLYFYWYRQILGQKVEFLVSFYNNEISEKSEIFDDQFSVERPDGSNFTLKIRSTKLEDSAMYFCASSSGVYNEQFFGPGTRLTVL.

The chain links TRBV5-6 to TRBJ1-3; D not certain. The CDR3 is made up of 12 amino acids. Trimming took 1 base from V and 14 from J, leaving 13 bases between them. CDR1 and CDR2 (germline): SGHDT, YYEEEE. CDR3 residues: CASSLQLRELYF. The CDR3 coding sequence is TGTGCCAGCAGCTTGCAACTGAGAGAGCTATATTTT.

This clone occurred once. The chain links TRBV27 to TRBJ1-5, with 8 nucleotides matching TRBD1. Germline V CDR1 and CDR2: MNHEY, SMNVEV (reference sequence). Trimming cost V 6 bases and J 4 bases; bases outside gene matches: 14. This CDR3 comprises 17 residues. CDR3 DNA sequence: TGTGCCAGCAGGTCATTTACCGGGACAGGCTTTAATCAGCCCCAGCATTTT. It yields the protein CASRSFTGTGFNQPQHF.